These T cell receptor beta chains were read from a single sample in a study of blood T cell repertoires in COVID-19. Profiled with immunoSEQ multiplex PCR; TCRdb holds only in-frame clones, not every one. The sample carries more than 250,000 clones, roughly 85% recorded once. Sequenced sample: PBMCs or T cells enriched from blood (not recorded which). The source is a man aged 30 to 39 who had recovered from COVID-19. The CDR3 runs from the conserved cysteine through the conserved F or W. Each record gives: D gene, clone size, V gene, J gene, CDR3 DNA, CDR3 protein. D genes are given only for firm matches. Only some rows state a clone size, as once, few, many or a class for expanded clones.

d_gene: TRBD2
abundance: many
v_gene: TRBV2
j_gene: TRBJ2-2
CDR3nt: TGTGCCAGCACACCCGGGACTAGCGTACCCGGGGAGCTGTTTTTT
CDR3aa: CASTPGTSVPGELFF

d_gene: TRBD2
abundance: -
v_gene: TRBV27
j_gene: TRBJ2-1
CDR3nt: TGTGCCAGCAGTTCCGGGGGGGCGATCGGTGAGCAGTTCTTC
CDR3aa: CASSSGGAIGEQFF

d_gene: -
abundance: -
v_gene: TRBV7-8
j_gene: TRBJ1-2
CDR3nt: TGTGCCAGCAGCTTACATAGACAGGCTGGTGGAGATGGCTACACCTTC
CDR3aa: CASSLHRQAGGDGYTF

d_gene: TRBD1
abundance: once
v_gene: TRBV24-1
j_gene: TRBJ2-7
CDR3nt: TGTGCCACCAGCTCAACCGGGACAGGGGGCGACGAGCAGTACTTC
CDR3aa: CATSSTGTGGDEQYF

d_gene: -
abundance: -
v_gene: TRBV9
j_gene: TRBJ1-1
CDR3nt: TGTGCCAGCAGCGTAGCTCCAGGGTTGGACACTGAAGCTTTCTTT
CDR3aa: CASSVAPGLDTEAFF

d_gene: -
abundance: -
v_gene: TRBV2
j_gene: TRBJ2-3
CDR3nt: TGTGCCAGCACGACCTTTCGGGCTAGCCGGGCTTCAGATACGCAGTATTTT
CDR3aa: CASTTFRASRASDTQYF

d_gene: TRBD2
abundance: -
v_gene: TRBV5-1
j_gene: TRBJ2-1
CDR3nt: TGCGCCAGCAGCAGTAATAGCGGGGGGGTCACTCCGCAGTTCTTC
CDR3aa: CASSSNSGGVTPQFF

d_gene: -
abundance: -
v_gene: TRBV5-8
j_gene: TRBJ2-7
CDR3nt: TGTGCCAGCGCCCCCTCCAGATACGAGCAGTACTTC
CDR3aa: CASAPSRYEQYF

d_gene: -
abundance: once
v_gene: TRBV3-1/TRBV3-2
j_gene: TRBJ2-7
CDR3nt: TGTGCCAGCAGCCAGGAAGCGGCCAAATACGAGCAGTACTTC
CDR3aa: CASSQEAAKYEQYF

d_gene: TRBD1
abundance: -
v_gene: TRBV7-9
j_gene: TRBJ2-5
CDR3nt: TGTGCCAGCAGCTTAAACTGGGACAGGCGAGAGACCCAGTACTTC
CDR3aa: CASSLNWDRRETQYF

d_gene: -
abundance: -
v_gene: TRBV5-5
j_gene: TRBJ1-5
CDR3nt: TGTGCCAGCAGCTCGGGAGGACAGATGGGCAATCAGCCCCAGCATTTT
CDR3aa: CASSSGGQMGNQPQHF

d_gene: -
abundance: -
v_gene: TRBV3-1/TRBV3-2
j_gene: TRBJ1-2
CDR3nt: TGTGCCAGCAGCTTCCGGGACACAAAGGACTACACCTTC
CDR3aa: CASSFRDTKDYTF

d_gene: -
abundance: -
v_gene: TRBV18
j_gene: TRBJ1-2
CDR3nt: TGTGCCAGCTCACCACCGGCGGACAGAAACTATGGCTACACCTTC
CDR3aa: CASSPPADRNYGYTF